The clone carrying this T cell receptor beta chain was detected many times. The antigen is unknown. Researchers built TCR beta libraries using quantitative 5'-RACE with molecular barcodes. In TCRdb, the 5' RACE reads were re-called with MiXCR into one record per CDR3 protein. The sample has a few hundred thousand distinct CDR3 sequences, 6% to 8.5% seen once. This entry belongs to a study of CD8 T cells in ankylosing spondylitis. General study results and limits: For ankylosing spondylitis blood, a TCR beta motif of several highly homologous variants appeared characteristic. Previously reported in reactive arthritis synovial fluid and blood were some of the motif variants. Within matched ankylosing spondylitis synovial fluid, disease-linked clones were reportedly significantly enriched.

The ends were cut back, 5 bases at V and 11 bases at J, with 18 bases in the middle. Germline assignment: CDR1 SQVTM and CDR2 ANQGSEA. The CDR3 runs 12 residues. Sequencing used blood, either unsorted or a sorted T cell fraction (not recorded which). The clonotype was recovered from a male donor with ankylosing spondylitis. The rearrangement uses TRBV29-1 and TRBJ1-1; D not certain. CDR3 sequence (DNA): TGCAGCGTTTTGGAGTGGGAGCTGGGGGCTTTCTTT. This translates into CSVLEWELGAFF. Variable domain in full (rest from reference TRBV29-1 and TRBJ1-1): SAVISQKPSRDICQRGTSLTIQCQVDSQVTMMFWYRQQPGQSLTLIATANQGSEATYESGFVIDKFPISRPNLTFSTLTVSNMSPEDSSIYLCSVLEWELGAFFGQGTRLTVV.